Shown below are 24 T cell receptor beta chains from a single sample sequenced in a study of blood T cells in healthy people across ages. The authors ran a second PCR of roughly 7 to 11 cycles using a sample-barcoded 5' primer and a J-beta primer mix. MiXCR, applied by TCRdb to the 5' RACE reads, yields one record per CDR3 protein. This sample has 1.4 million to 1.5 million distinct CDR3 sequences, with 42% found just once. Sequenced material: blood. The origin of the receptors is a young woman in good health.

The chain employs TRBV4-1 and TRBJ2-7; D tentatively fits TRBD1 or TRBD2 (6 bases each). The CDR3 has 17 amino acids. V was pared by 1 base and J by 1 base, with 17 bases between. Germline V gene data show CDR1 as MGHRA and CDR2 as YSYEKL. The CDR3 sequence is CASSQVMGGAGSYEQYF. DNA of the CDR3: TGCGCCAGCAGCCAAGTCATGGGGGGCGCTGGGTCCTACGAGCAGTACTTC.

This clonotype was picked up many times. The V call is TRBV29-1, the J call TRBJ2-7; possible D gene TRBD2, 6 bases. V was cut by 3 bases and J by 7 bases, with 28 bases left in between. The germline V gene has CDR1 SQVTM and CDR2 ANQGSEA. The CDR3 has 17 residues. CDR3 sequence: CSVDVRGETGSLGEQYF. CDR3 nucleotide sequence: TGCAGCGTTGATGTGCGGGGTGAAACGGGGTCCCTGGGAGAGCAGTACTTC.

This clonotype was seen a few times. V gene TRBV29-1 combines with J gene TRBJ2-1, with TRBD1 matching 8 bases. The CDR3 extends over 20 amino acids. Germline-derived CDR1 and CDR2 are SQVTM and ANQGSEA. V shed 0 bases and J 0 bases; nucleotides not matched to a gene: 16. This chain's CDR3 is CSVEDPSGGSSQGSYNEQFF. The DNA for the CDR3 is TGCAGCGTTGAAGACCCCTCAGGGGGCTCATCACAGGGCTCCTACAATGAGCAGTTCTTC.

This clonotype was detected a few times. The gene calls are TRBV20-1 and TRBJ2-7, with TRBD2 identical over 12 bases. Germline CDR1 DFQATT, CDR2 SNEGSKA (reference sequence). The CDR3 loop spans 17 amino acids. V shed 0 bases and J 5 bases; nucleotides not matched to a gene: 11. CDR3 nucleotide sequence: TGCAGTGCTAGAGATCTCCTAGCGGGGGGGCGATCTAACGAGCAGTACTTC. Amino acid sequence: CSARDLLAGGRSNEQYF.

This clonotype was picked up a small number of times. The V and J genes are TRBV28 and TRBJ1-5, with D possibly being TRBD1 (5 bases). CDR3 length equals 17 residues. V was clipped by 0 bases and J by 2 bases, with 14 bases between them. CDR1 and CDR2 from the germline V gene are MDHEN and SYDVKM. The CDR3 reads CASSLWRGGSGNQPQHF. Here the CDR3 DNA reads TGTGCCAGCAGTTTATGGAGGGGTGGGTCGGGCAATCAGCCCCAGCATTTT.

This rearrangement joins TRBV20-1 to TRBJ2-7, with D perhaps assigned TRBD1 or TRBD2 (5 bases each). The V and J ends lost 4 bases and 5 bases respectively, with 9 bases between them. The CDR3 is made up of 11 amino acids. From germline, CDR1 is DFQATT and CDR2 SNEGSKA (reference sequence). This chain's CDR3 is CSAMRGDEQYF. In DNA, the CDR3 is TGCAGTGCTATGAGAGGGGACGAGCAGTACTTC.

This clonotype has just a few counts. V is TRBV29-1 and J is TRBJ2-4, with D possibly being TRBD2 (6 bases). The CDR3 covers 13 residues. Trimming pared 3 bases from V and 5 bases from J, leaving 11 bases between. Germline loops: CDR1 SQVTM, CDR2 ANQGSEA. CDR3 in amino acids: CSVEGGEENIQYF. CDR3 bases: TGCAGCGTTGAGGGGGGTGAGGAAAACATTCAGTACTTC.

This clonotype was recorded at least ten times. This chain joins TRBV29-1 and TRBJ2-3; D is uncertain. V was shortened by 1 base and J by 2 bases, with 7 bases between the two germline ends. Germline V gives CDR1 SQVTM, CDR2 ANQGSEA. The CDR3 spans 13 residues. Written as DNA, the CDR3 is TGCAGCGTTGAAGGACAACTCACAGATACGCAGTATTTT. The encoded protein is CSVEGQLTDTQYF.

The chain is built from TRBV20-1 and TRBJ2-7, with D unresolved. V was pared by 0 bases and J by 0 bases, with 6 bases between. Germline lookup yields CDR1 DFQATT and CDR2 SNEGSKA (reference sequence). The CDR3 covers 13 residues. CDR3 residues: CSAREGPSYEQYF. CDR3 coding DNA: TGCAGTGCTAGAGAAGGGCCCTCCTACGAGCAGTACTTC.

This clonotype was seen only a few times. This sequence joins TRBV6-1 and TRBJ2-7; the match to TRBD2 covers 10 bases. The CDR3 runs 14 residues. J lost 6 bases, V lost 1 base, and 3 bases had no gene match. Germline V gene sequence: CDR1 MNHNS, CDR2 SASEGT. As DNA, the CDR3 is TGTGCCAGCAGTGAAGAAGTAGCGGGAGGCGAGCAGTACTTC. Translating gives CASSEEVAGGEQYF.

This clonotype was counted many times. The gene calls are TRBV29-1 and TRBJ2-3, with D uncertain. V gave up 2 bases and J gave up 8 bases, with 8 bases separating them. CDR3 length: 11 amino acids. The V gene's germline CDR1 is SQVTM and CDR2 ANQGSEA. This CDR3 reads CSVESRATQYF. The CDR3, as DNA: TGCAGCGTTGAATCCCGGGCTACGCAGTATTTT.

The chain uses TRBV10-2 and TRBJ2-7; perhaps TRBD1 as D (6 bases). V lost 6 bases and J lost 3, with 15 bases in between. Looked up from germline, CDR1 is WSHSY and CDR2 is SAAADI. This CDR3 comprises 14 residues. The CDR3, as DNA: TGCGCCAGCAGCGTAGGGGGAGTCGGCTACGAGCAGTACTTC. Amino acids: CASSVGGVGYEQYF.

This chain links TRBV12-3 or TRBV12-4 with TRBJ2-1, with D perhaps TRBD2 (5 bases). V was shortened by 6 bases and J by 9 bases, with 18 bases between the two germline ends. The CDR3 extends over 14 amino acids. The CDR3 region is CASRYAGKPVEQFF. The CDR3 DNA reads TGTGCCAGCAGGTACGCCGGGAAGCCGGTTGAGCAGTTCTTC.

This clonotype was counted between two and nine times. V gene TRBV28 combines with J gene TRBJ2-1; weak D call: TRBD2 (6 bases). V was pared by 7 bases and J by 8 bases, with 12 bases between. CDR3 length: 12 residues. The germline CDR1 and CDR2 sequences are MDHEN and SYDVKM. Here the CDR3 reads CASMVRGDEQFF. The DNA of the CDR3 is TGTGCCAGCATGGTGCGGGGAGATGAGCAGTTCTTC.

The CDR3 loop reads CASSPRHTTNEKLFF. CDR3 bases: TGTGCCAGCAGTCCCCGACATACAACTAATGAAAAACTGTTTTTT. This sequence joins TRBV12-3 or TRBV12-4 and TRBJ1-4; D remains unclear. The CDR3 spans 15 residues. V lost 5 bases, J lost 0 bases, and 10 bases lay in between.

CDR3 bases: TGTGCCAGCAGTCCAATCCTACCGGTACAGGGGGACTATGGCTACACCTTC. It translates to CASSPILPVQGDYGYTF. This chain connects TRBV27 to TRBJ1-2, with TRBD1 identical over 8 bases. The CDR3 loop spans 17 amino acids. Trimming removed 5 bases from V and 3 bases from J; junction bases left unmatched: 14. In germline, CDR1 is MNHEY, CDR2 SMNVEV (reference sequence).

The rearrangement uses TRBV6-1 and TRBJ2-3; D not certain. The CDR3 sequence is 19 residues long. Trimming took off 6 bases at V and 0 bases at J, with 25 bases between the two ends. Germline V gives CDR1 MNHNS, CDR2 SASEGT. The CDR3 DNA reads TGTGCCAGCAGGCAAACCCAATGGTTCCTAGACACTAGCACAGATACGCAGTATTTT. Its protein product is CASRQTQWFLDTSTDTQYF.

This clonotype was counted a few times. The rearrangement uses TRBV12-3 or TRBV12-4 and TRBJ1-5; D remains unclear. This CDR3 region has 15 residues. The V end lost 3 bases, the J end lost 0 bases, and 9 bases lay between the germline ends. The CDR3 is CASSFLGVSNQPQHF. The CDR3 DNA sequence: TGTGCCAGCAGTTTCCTGGGCGTTAGCAATCAGCCCCAGCATTTT.

This clonotype was detected a few times. The CDR3 loop reads CAISESTRGYTF. In DNA form, the CDR3 reads TGTGCCATCAGTGAGTCGACGAGAGGCTACACCTTC. The genes are TRBV10-3 and TRBJ1-2; D is uncertain. Germline assignment: CDR1 ENHRY and CDR2 SYGVKD. This CDR3 region has 12 residues. Trimming took off 0 bases at V and 8 bases at J, with 7 bases between the two ends.

This chain uses TRBV28 with TRBJ2-7, with D possibly matching TRBD2 (5 bases). The germline gives CDR1 MDHEN, CDR2 SYDVKM. Trimming took off 6 bases at V and 1 base at J, with 19 bases between the two ends. The CDR3 covers 16 residues. CDR3 in DNA: TGTGCCAGCAGCCCATACCTCGGACTCTCTTCCTACGAGCAGTACTTC. Residues: CASSPYLGLSSYEQYF.

As regards this clonotype: At one of its ends the junction is not consistent with the germline gene, which may arise from a read error. The chain carries TRBV6-1 and TRBJ1-2; D not certain. Germline values: CDR1 MNHNS, CDR2 SASEGT. This CDR3 comprises 14 residues. This chain's CDR3 is CANSEAPGYYGYTF. CDR3 nucleotides: TGTGCCAACAGTGAAGCTCCAGGTTACTATGGCTACACCTTC.

The rearrangement joins TRBV9 to TRBJ2-1, with D unresolved. With the DNA end fitting TRBJ2-7 better, the J assignment may be wrong. Germline CDR1 is SGDLS and CDR2 is YYNGEE. CDR3 size: 16 residues. CDR3 DNA: TGTGCCAGCAGCGTAGCTCTGAGCAGCTCCTACAATGAGCAGTACTTC. Translated: CASSVALSSSYNEQYF.

In DNA form, the CDR3 reads TGCAGCGTGGGACTAGCGGGAGGGATCTACGAGCAGTACTTC. It codes for CSVGLAGGIYEQYF. V gene TRBV29-1 combines with J gene TRBJ2-7, with TRBD2 matching over 16 bases. The CDR3 is made up of 14 amino acids. V shed 6 bases and J 3 bases; nucleotides not matched to a gene: 2. Germline lookup yields CDR1 SQVTM and CDR2 ANQGSEA.

The V gene is TRBV20-1, the J gene TRBJ2-3; 8 bases fit TRBD2. Germline lookup yields CDR1 DFQATT and CDR2 SNEGSKA (reference sequence). Losses at the gene ends were 0 bases for V and 6 bases for J; bases not matched to a gene: 8. The CDR3 has 15 residues. The CDR3 loop is CSARDPLAGSDTQYF. For the CDR3, the DNA is TGCAGTGCTAGAGATCCGCTAGCGGGCTCCGATACGCAGTATTTT.